This record concerns one T cell receptor beta chain sequence. What it binds is unknown. Amplification used 60 Vbeta primers and 13 Jbeta primers. TCRdb's copy holds only in-frame clones and misses some; the assay was immunoSEQ multiplex PCR. Found here are about 150,000 clones, roughly 80% of them singletons; the top ten hold approximately 8%. The trim removed 3 bases at V and 4 bases at J, leaving 9 bases unmatched. CDR1 and CDR2 (germline): MDHEN, SYDVKM. This CDR3 region has 15 residues. This record comes from a study of cytomegalovirus exposure and HLA in healthy donors. Study findings and constraints: The records held CMV serostatus as the only immune exposure information. It was reported that the classifier diagnosed cytomegalovirus status with high specificity and sensitivity in both the original and validation cohorts. Later work associated 17,000 or so TCR beta sequences with HLA alleles at 0.05 false discovery rate.

The genes are TRBV28 and TRBJ2-7; TRBD1 agrees at 7 bases. The specimen sequenced was PBMCs. The clonotype comes from a man in his thirties or forties in good health and CMV-seropositive. CDR3 residues: CASSLTGLWTYEQYF. The CDR3 DNA is TGTGCCAGCAGTTTGACAGGGCTGTGGACGTACGAGCAGTACTTC.